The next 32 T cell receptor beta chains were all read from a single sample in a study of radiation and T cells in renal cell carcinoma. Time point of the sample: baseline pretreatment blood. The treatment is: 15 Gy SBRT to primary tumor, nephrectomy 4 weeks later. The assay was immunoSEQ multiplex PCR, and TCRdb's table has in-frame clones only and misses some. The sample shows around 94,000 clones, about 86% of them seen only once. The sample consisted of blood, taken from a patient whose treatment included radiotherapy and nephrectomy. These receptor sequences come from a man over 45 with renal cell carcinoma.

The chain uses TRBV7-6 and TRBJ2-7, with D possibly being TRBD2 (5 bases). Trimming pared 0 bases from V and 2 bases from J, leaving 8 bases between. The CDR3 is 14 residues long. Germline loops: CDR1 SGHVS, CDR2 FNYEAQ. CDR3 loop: CASSLAGAAYEQYF. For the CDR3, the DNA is TGTGCCAGCAGCTTAGCGGGAGCTGCCTACGAGCAGTACTTC.

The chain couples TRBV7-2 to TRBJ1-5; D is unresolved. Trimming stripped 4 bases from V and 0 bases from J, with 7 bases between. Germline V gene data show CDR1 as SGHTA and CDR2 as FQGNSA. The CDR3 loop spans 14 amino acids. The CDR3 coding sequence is TGTGCCAGCAGCTCGACCGTTAGCAATCAGCCCCAGCATTTT. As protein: CASSSTVSNQPQHF.

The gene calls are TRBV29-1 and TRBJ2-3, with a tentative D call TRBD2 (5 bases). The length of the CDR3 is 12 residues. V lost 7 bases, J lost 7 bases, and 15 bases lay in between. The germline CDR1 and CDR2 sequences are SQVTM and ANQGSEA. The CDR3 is CSAAFPGNTQYF. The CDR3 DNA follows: TGCAGCGCCGCCTTTCCGGGAAATACGCAGTATTTT.

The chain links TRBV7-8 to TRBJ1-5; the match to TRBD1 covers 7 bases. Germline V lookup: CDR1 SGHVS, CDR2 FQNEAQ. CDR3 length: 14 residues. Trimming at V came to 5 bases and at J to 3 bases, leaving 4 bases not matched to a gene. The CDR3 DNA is TGTGCCAGCAGCCAGGGACAGACCAATCAGCCCCAGCATTTT. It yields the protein CASSQGQTNQPQHF.

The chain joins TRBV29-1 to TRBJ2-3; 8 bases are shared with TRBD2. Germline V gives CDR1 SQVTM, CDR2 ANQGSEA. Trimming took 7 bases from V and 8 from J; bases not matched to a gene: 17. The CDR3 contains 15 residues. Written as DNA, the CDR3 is TGCAGCGCCGGGAGGGGCGCGGGCGGGAGTGGTACGCAGTATTTT. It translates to CSAGRGAGGSGTQYF.

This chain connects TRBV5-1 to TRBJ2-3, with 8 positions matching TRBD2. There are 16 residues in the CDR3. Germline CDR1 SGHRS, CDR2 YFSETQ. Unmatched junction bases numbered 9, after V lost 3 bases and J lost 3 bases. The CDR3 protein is CASSYGAGVMTDTQYF. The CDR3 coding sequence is TGCGCCAGCAGCTACGGAGCGGGAGTAATGACAGATACGCAGTATTTT.

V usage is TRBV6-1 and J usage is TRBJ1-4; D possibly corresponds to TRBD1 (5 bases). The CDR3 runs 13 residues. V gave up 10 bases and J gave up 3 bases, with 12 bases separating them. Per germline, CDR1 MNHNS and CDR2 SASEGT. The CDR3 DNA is TGTGCCACCGCCGGGACCTCTAATGAAAAACTGTTTTTT. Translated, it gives CATAGTSNEKLFF.

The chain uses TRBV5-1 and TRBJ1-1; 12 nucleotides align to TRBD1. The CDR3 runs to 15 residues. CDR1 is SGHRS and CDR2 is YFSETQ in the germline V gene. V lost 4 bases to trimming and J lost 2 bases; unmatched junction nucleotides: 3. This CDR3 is CASSPGQGANTEAFF. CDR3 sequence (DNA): TGCGCCAGCAGCCCGGGACAGGGGGCAAACACTGAAGCTTTCTTT. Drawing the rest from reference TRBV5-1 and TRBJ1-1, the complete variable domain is KAGVTQTPRYLIKTRGQQVTLSCSPISGHRSVSWYQQTPGQGLQFLFEYFSETQRNKGNFPGRFSGRQFSNSRSEMNVSTLELGDSALYLCASSPGQGANTEAFFGQGTRLTVV.

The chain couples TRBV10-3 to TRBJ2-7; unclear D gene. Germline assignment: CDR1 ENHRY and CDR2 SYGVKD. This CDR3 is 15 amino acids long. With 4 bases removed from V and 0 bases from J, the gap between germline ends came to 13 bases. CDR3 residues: CAISGKGLSSYEQYF. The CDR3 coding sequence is TGTGCCATCAGTGGAAAGGGTCTGTCCTCCTACGAGCAGTACTTC.

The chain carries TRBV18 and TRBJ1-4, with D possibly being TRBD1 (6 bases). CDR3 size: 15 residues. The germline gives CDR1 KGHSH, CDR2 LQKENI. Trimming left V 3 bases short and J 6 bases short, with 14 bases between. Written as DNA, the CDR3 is TGTGCCAGCTCACCTTTCTGGGGGGGCCATGAAAAACTGTTTTTT. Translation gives CASSPFWGGHEKLFF.

CDR3 region: CASSLPWTDNSPLHF. CDR3 DNA sequence: TGTGCCAGCAGTTTACCGTGGACAGATAATTCACCCCTCCACTTT. The chain recombines TRBV28 with TRBJ1-6; possible D gene TRBD1, 6 bases. V was shortened by 2 bases and J by 5 bases, with 10 bases between the two germline ends. Germline V gene lookup returns CDR1 MDHEN and CDR2 SYDVKM. This CDR3 contains 15 residues. The full variable domain, in which reference TRBV28 and TRBJ1-6 provide the parts outside the CDR3, is DVKVTQSSRYLVKRTGEKVFLECVQDMDHENMFWYRQDPGLGLRLIYFSYDVKMKEKGDIPEGYSVSREKKERFSLILESASTNQTSMYLCASSLPWTDNSPLHFGNGTRLTVT.

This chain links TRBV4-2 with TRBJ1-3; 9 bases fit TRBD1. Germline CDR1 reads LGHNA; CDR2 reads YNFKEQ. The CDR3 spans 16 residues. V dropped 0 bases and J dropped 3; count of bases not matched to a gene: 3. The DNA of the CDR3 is TGTGCCAGCAGCCAAGAATACAGGGGGCTTGGAAACACCATATATTTT. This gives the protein CASSQEYRGLGNTIYF.

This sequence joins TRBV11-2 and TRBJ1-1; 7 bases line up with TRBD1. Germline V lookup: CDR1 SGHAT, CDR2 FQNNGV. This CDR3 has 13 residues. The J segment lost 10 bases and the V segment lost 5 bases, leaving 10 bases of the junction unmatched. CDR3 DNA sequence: TGTGCCAGCAGCAGACAGGGCACGAAGGGAGCTTTCTTT. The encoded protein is CASSRQGTKGAFF.

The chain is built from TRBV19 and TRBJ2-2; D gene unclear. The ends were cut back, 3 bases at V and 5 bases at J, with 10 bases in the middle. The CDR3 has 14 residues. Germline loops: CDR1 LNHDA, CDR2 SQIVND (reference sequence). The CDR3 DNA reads TGTGCCAGTAGTATCGCCCTCCTAACCGGGGAGCTGTTTTTT. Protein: CASSIALLTGELFF.

CDR3 in amino acids: CASSLAGPSTDTQYF. The DNA of the CDR3 is TGTGCCAGCAGTTTGGCAGGGCCTAGCACAGATACGCAGTATTTT. The V gene is TRBV28, the J gene TRBJ2-3; a possible D gene is TRBD1 (5 bases). Germline CDR1 is MDHEN and CDR2 is SYDVKM. Trimming left V 3 bases short and J 0 bases short, with 10 bases between. The CDR3 is 15 residues long.

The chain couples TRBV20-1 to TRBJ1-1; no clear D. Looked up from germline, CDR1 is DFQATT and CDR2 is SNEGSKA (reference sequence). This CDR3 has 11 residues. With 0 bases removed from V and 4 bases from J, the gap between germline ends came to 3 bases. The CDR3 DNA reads TGCAGTGCTAGAGAGGTCACTGAAGCTTTCTTT. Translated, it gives CSAREVTEAFF.

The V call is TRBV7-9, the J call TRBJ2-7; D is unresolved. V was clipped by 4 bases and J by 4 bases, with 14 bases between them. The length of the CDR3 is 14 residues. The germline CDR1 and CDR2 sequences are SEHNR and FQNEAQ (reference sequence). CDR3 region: CASSSGDKAYEQYF. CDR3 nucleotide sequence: TGTGCCAGCAGCTCAGGTGACAAAGCGTACGAGCAGTACTTC.

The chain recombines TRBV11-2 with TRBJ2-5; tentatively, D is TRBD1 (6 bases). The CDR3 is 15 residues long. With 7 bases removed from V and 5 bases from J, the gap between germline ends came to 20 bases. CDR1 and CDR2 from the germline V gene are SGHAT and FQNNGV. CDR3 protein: CASTFRQVEGETQYF. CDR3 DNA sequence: TGTGCCAGCACTTTTAGACAGGTCGAGGGGGAGACCCAGTACTTC.

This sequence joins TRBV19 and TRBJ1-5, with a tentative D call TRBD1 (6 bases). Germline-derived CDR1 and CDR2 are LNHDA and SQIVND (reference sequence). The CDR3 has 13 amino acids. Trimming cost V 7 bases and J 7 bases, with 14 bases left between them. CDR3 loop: CASKGGWDQPQHF. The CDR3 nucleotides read TGTGCCAGTAAGGGGGGGTGGGACCAGCCCCAGCATTTT. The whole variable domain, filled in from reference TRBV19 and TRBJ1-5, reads DGGITQSPKYLFRKEGQNVTLSCEQNLNHDAMYWYRQDPGQGLRLIYYSQIVNDFQKGDIAEGYSVSREKKESFPLTVTSAQKNPTAFYLCASKGGWDQPQHFGDGTRLSIL.

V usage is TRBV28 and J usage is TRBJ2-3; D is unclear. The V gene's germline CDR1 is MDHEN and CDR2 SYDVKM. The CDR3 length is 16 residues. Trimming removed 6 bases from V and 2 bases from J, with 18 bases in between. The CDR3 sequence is CASRAGRYLNTDTQYF. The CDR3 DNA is TGTGCCAGCAGGGCAGGACGTTACCTAAACACAGATACGCAGTATTTT.

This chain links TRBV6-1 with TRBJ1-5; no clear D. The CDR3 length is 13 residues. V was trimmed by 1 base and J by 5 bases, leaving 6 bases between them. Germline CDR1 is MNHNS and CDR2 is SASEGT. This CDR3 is CASSEERDQPQHF. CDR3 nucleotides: TGTGCCAGCAGTGAAGAACGGGATCAGCCCCAGCATTTT.

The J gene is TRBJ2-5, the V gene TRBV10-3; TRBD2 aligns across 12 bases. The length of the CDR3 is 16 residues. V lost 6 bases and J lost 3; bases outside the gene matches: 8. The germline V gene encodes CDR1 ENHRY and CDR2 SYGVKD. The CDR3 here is CAISARLAGEKETQYF. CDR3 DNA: TGTGCCATCAGCGCAAGACTAGCGGGGGAAAAAGAGACCCAGTACTTC.

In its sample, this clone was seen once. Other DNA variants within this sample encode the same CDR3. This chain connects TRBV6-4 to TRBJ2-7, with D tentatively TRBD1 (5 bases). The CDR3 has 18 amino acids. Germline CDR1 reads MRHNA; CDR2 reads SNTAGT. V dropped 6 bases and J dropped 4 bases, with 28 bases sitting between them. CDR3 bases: TGTGCCAGCAGGAGCTCGGCGGTTAGGGGAAGTAGGGTTTACGAGCAGTACTTC. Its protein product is CASRSSAVRGSRVYEQYF.

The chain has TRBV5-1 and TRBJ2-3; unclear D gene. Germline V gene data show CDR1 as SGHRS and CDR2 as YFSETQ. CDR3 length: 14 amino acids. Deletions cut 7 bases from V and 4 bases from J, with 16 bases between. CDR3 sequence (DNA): TGCGCCAGCGAGGACCCTAACAGCGCAGATACGCAGTATTTT. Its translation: CASEDPNSADTQYF.

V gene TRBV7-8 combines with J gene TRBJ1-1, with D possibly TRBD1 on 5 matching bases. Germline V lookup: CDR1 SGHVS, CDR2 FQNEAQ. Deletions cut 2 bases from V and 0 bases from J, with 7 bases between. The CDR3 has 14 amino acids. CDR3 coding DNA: TGTGCCAGCAGCTTAAGAGGGGTGAACACTGAAGCTTTCTTT. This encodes CASSLRGVNTEAFF.

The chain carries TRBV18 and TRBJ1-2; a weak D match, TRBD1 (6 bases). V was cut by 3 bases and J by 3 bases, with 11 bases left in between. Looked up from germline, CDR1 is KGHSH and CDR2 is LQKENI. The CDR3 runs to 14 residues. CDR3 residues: CASSPSRGDYGYTF. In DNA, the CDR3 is TGTGCCAGCTCACCGAGCAGGGGCGACTATGGCTACACCTTC.

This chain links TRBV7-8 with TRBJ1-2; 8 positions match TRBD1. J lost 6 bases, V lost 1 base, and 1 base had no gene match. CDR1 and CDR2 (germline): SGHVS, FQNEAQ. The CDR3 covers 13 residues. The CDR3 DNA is TGTGCCAGCAGCTTAGACAGGGGGAATGGCTACACCTTC. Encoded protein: CASSLDRGNGYTF.

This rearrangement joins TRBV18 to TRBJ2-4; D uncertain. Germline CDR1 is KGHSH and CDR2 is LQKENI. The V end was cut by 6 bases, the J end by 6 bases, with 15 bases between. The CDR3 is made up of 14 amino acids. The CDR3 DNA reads TGTGCCAGCTCGCTCGCCCCGGGCGGAAACATTCAGTACTTC. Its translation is CASSLAPGGNIQYF. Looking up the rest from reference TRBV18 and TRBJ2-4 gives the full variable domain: NAGVMQNPRHLVRRRGQEARLRCSPMKGHSHVYWYRQLPEEGLKFMVYLQKENIIDESGMPKERFSAEFPKEGPSILRIQQVVRGDSAAYFCASSLAPGGNIQYFGAGTRLSVL.

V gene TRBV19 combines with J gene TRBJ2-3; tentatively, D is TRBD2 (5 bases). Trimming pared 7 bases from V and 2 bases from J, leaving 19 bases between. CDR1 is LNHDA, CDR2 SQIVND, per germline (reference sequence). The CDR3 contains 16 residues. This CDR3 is CASTNRGFGDTDTQYF. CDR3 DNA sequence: TGTGCCAGTACCAACCGAGGGTTTGGCGACACAGATACGCAGTATTTT.

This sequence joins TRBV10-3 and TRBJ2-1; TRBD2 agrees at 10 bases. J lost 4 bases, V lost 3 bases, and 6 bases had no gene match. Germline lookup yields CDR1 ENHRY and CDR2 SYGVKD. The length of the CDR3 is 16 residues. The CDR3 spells CAISEAGGLRYNEQFF. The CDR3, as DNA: TGTGCCATCAGTGAAGCGGGGGGGCTTCGTTACAATGAGCAGTTCTTC.

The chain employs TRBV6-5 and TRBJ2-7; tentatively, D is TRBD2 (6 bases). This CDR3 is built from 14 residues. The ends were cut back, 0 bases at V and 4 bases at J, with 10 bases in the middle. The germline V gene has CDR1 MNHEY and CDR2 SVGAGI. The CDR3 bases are TGTGCCAGCAGTTACTCCCGGGAGACATACGAGCAGTACTTC. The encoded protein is CASSYSRETYEQYF.

For the CDR3, the DNA is TGTGCCAGCTCACCACCGGACGGCTACAATCAGCCCCAGCATTTT. Protein: CASSPPDGYNQPQHF. The V and J genes are TRBV18 and TRBJ1-5; D gene uncertain. This CDR3 is 15 amino acids long. V was shortened by 0 bases and J by 3 bases, with 9 bases between the two germline ends. Germline CDR1 KGHSH, CDR2 LQKENI.